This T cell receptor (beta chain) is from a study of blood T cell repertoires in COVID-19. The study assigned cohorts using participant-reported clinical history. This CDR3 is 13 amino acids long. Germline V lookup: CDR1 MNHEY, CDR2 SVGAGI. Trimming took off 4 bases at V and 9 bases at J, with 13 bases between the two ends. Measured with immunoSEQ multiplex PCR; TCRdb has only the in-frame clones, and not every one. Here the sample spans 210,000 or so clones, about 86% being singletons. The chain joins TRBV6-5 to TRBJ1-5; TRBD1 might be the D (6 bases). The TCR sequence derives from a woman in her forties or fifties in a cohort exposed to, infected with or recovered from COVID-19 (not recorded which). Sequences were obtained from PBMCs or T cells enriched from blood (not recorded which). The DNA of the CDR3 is TGTGCCAGCAGTTCCTTGGACAGACGGCCCCAGCATTTT. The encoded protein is CASSSLDRRPQHF.